A selection of T cell receptor beta chains follows, all from one sample in a study of response to subunit inactivated influenza vaccine. TCRdb recomputed calls from the RT-PCR reads with MiXCR, one row per CDR3 protein. The sample consists of roughly 650,000 distinct CDR3 sequences, approximately 15% of them appearing once. This sample comprised PBMCs from blood, obtained roughly 12 days after vaccination. The receptors were gathered from a man aged 45 to 65 who received an inactivated influenza vaccine. CDR3s include the opening cysteine and the closing phenylalanine or tryptophan. The D gene is left open where the match is weak. Clone size is shown for a subset of rows, as once, few, many or a class of expanded clone.

v_call,clone_size,d_call,j_call,cdr3_aa,cdr3_nt
TRBV29-1,NA,TRBD1,TRBJ2-1,CSVEEGGRGIWDEQFF,TGCAGCGTTGAAGAAGGGGGCAGGGGGATTTGGGATGAGCAGTTCTTC
TRBV11-1,NA,TRBD2,TRBJ2-3,CASSFPTASGSLGRDTQYF,TGTGCCAGCAGCTTTCCGACCGCCAGCGGGAGTTTAGGAAGAGATACGCAGTATTTT
TRBV5-1,NA,NA,TRBJ2-2,CASSLSSGNTGELFF,TGCGCCAGCAGCTTGTCATCGGGAAACACCGGGGAGCTGTTTTTT
TRBV20-1,few,NA,TRBJ2-3,CSARLSSTDTQYF,TGCAGTGCTAGACTATCGAGCACAGATACGCAGTATTTT
TRBV10-3,many,NA,TRBJ1-6,CAISESTGADSPLHF,TGTGCCATCAGTGAGTCTACGGGGGCGGATTCACCCCTCCACTTT
TRBV6-2/TRBV6-3,NA,NA,TRBJ2-1,CASSSGRGQLGEQFF,TGTGCCAGCAGTTCCGGAAGGGGACAACTCGGTGAGCAGTTCTTC
TRBV2,NA,TRBD2,TRBJ2-5,CASSYTGTSGQETQYF,TGTGCCAGCAGTTATACCGGGACTAGCGGTCAAGAGACCCAGTACTTC
TRBV29-1,few,TRBD1,TRBJ2-2,CSVEGQGEVGELFF,TGCAGCGTTGAAGGACAGGGGGAAGTCGGGGAGCTGTTTTTT
TRBV20-1,few,TRBD1,TRBJ1-5,CSARGAGGQPQHF,TGCAGTGCTAGAGGGGCAGGGGGGCAGCCCCAGCATTTT
TRBV29-1,few,NA,TRBJ2-2,CSVVSGELFF,TGCAGCGTTGTCTCCGGGGAGCTGTTTTTT
TRBV29-1,few,TRBD1,TRBJ1-1,CSVEDRGHTEAFF,TGCAGCGTTGAAGACAGGGGGCACACTGAAGCTTTCTTT
TRBV20-1,NA,TRBD2,TRBJ2-3,CSAAGGGTTDTQYF,TGCAGTGCGGCGGGCGGGGGGACCACAGATACGCAGTATTTT
TRBV28,few,TRBD2,TRBJ2-1,CASSTRTSGGLPYNEQFF,TGTGCCAGCAGTACCCGGACTAGCGGGGGGCTACCCTACAATGAGCAGTTCTTC
TRBV21-1,NA,NA,TRBJ1-6,CASSSRQAYSPLHF,TGTGCCAGCAGCTCCCGACAGGCGTATTCACCCCTCCACTTT
TRBV20-1,few,TRBD1,TRBJ1-5,CSARHDRAGNQPQHF,TGCAGTGCTAGACACGACAGGGCCGGCAATCAGCCCCAGCATTTT
TRBV5-1,few,TRBD2,TRBJ2-1,CASSLMRETTGSEQFF,TGCGCCAGCAGCTTGATGCGGGAGACCACGGGGAGTGAGCAGTTCTTC
TRBV11-1,NA,TRBD2,TRBJ2-4,CASNHRPSGRAGSKNIQYF,TGTGCCAGCAACCATCGCCCTAGCGGGAGGGCCGGATCCAAAAACATTCAGTACTTC
TRBV20-1,few,TRBD1,TRBJ2-2,CSAIPTGGRTGELFF,TGCAGTGCGATCCCGACAGGGGGCCGGACCGGGGAGCTGTTTTTT
TRBV14,few,NA,TRBJ1-2,CASSLQANYGYTF,TGTGCCAGCAGCCTTCAGGCAAACTATGGCTACACCTTC
TRBV20-1,few,TRBD2,TRBJ2-3,CSARDSGTHTDTQYF,TGCAGTGCTAGAGATAGCGGGACCCACACAGATACGCAGTATTTT
TRBV12-3/TRBV12-4,NA,NA,TRBJ2-3,CASTGGLTDTQYF,TGTGCCAGCACAGGGGGGCTCACAGATACGCAGTATTTT
TRBV12-3/TRBV12-4,few,TRBD1,TRBJ2-7,CASKGQGAIEQYF,TGTGCCAGCAAAGGACAGGGGGCGATCGAGCAGTACTTC
TRBV7-8,NA,TRBD1,TRBJ1-1,CASGATGTFEAFF,TGTGCCAGCGGGGCGACAGGGACCTTTGAAGCTTTCTTT
TRBV5-5,few,NA,TRBJ2-1,CASSLVGMGNEQFF,TGTGCCAGCAGCTTGGTGGGAATGGGCAATGAGCAGTTCTTC